These 20 T cell receptor beta chains were sequenced from one sample in a study of cytomegalovirus exposure and HLA in healthy donors. PCR was performed using 60 Vbeta and 13 Jbeta primers. Here immunoSEQ multiplex PCR was the method, and the copy in TCRdb shows in-frame clones only, minus some. The sample has some 120,000 clones, roughly 82% seen once. Sequenced: PBMCs. These receptors were obtained from a man between 18 and 35 years old in good health and CMV-seropositive.

As for this clone: An end of the junction does not agree with germline; a read error may underlie this. For the CDR3, the DNA is TGTGCCAGCACCCAAGAGGGTAGCCTAGCGGGACTCTCTGGCTTC. It specifies CASTQEGSLAGLSGF. This chain connects TRBV6-5 to TRBJ2-7; 9 bases agree with TRBD2. The CDR3 sequence is 15 residues long. CDR1 MNHEY and CDR2 SVGAGI come from the germline V gene.

The rearrangement uses TRBV28 and TRBJ1-4; D may be TRBD1 (5 bases). V shed 2 bases and J shed 6 bases, with 10 bases lying between them. The length of the CDR3 is 14 residues. CDR1 is MDHEN, CDR2 SYDVKM, per germline. Here the CDR3 DNA reads TGTGCCAGCAGTTTAGAGACAGCTTATGAAAAACTGTTTTTT. Translating gives CASSLETAYEKLFF.

The sample holds one count of this clone. The V and J genes are TRBV7-9 and TRBJ2-5, with TRBD1 as a possible D gene (6 bases). Germline V gene sequence: CDR1 SEHNR, CDR2 FQNEAQ (reference sequence). CDR3 length equals 15 residues. Trimming left V 5 bases short and J 2 bases short, with 15 bases between. The CDR3 protein is CASSLRDNTQETQYF. CDR3 sequence (DNA): TGTGCCAGCAGCCTCCGGGACAACACACAAGAGACCCAGTACTTC.

Notes on this clone: Relative to the germline gene, one junction end is altered; a read error may explain this. The CDR3 is CASSQAPGREGNTTYF. CDR3 bases: TGCGCCAGCAGCCAAGCCCCGGGCAGGGAAGGAAACACCACATATTTT. The J gene is TRBJ1-3, the V gene TRBV4-1; weak D call: TRBD1 (5 bases). There are 16 residues in the CDR3. The germline V gene has CDR1 MGHRA and CDR2 YSYEKL.

This clone was observed a handful of times. In DNA, the CDR3 is TGCGCCAGCAGCTTGTCGACCGGGACTCCGAGAGAGCAGTACTTC. This codes for CASSLSTGTPREQYF. The chain combines TRBV5-1 with TRBJ2-7, with a weak D call TRBD2 (6 bases). The length of the CDR3 is 15 residues. Trimming took 1 base from V and 7 from J, leaving 18 bases between them. Germline values: CDR1 SGHRS, CDR2 YFSETQ.

V gene TRBV28 combines with J gene TRBJ1-3, with D hard to call. Germline V gives CDR1 MDHEN, CDR2 SYDVKM. The CDR3 loop spans 17 amino acids. Trimming removed 3 bases from V and 4 bases from J, with 19 bases in between. The CDR3 sequence: CASSFLRRGAAGNTIYF. The CDR3 bases are TGTGCCAGCAGTTTCTTGAGACGGGGAGCTGCCGGAAACACCATATATTTT.

This chain uses TRBV28 with TRBJ2-2; D ambiguous. The CDR3 contains 12 residues. V lost 5 bases, J lost 6 bases, and 7 bases lay in between. CDR1 MDHEN and CDR2 SYDVKM come from the germline V gene. The CDR3 DNA reads TGTGCCAGCAGTACTCCCCCCGGGGAGCTGTTTTTT. As protein: CASSTPPGELFF.

Only a few counts were recorded for this clone. The CDR3 sequence: CAWRYRGPTTGGYTF. The CDR3 DNA follows: TGTGCCTGGCGATACAGGGGGCCAACGACGGGAGGCTACACCTTC. The chain joins TRBV30 to TRBJ1-2; 9 nucleotides align to TRBD1. The V segment lost 5 bases and the J segment 8 bases; nucleotides outside the gene matches: 15. CDR1 GTSNPN and CDR2 SVGIG come from the germline V gene (reference sequence). The CDR3 spans 15 residues.

This chain connects TRBV10-2 to TRBJ1-4, with 7 bases fitting TRBD1. Germline loops: CDR1 WSHSY, CDR2 SAAADI. With V trimmed by 4 bases and J by 0 bases, 11 bases remained unmatched. This CDR3 is built from 18 residues. CDR3 nucleotides: TGCGCCAGCAGTGGTCGAAGGGGGCGTCGGTCAACTAATGAAAAACTGTTTTTT. Protein product: CASSGRRGRRSTNEKLFF.

The rearrangement uses TRBV6-1 and TRBJ1-1; a possible D gene is TRBD1 (6 bases). The CDR3 runs to 11 residues. The germline V gene has CDR1 MNHNS and CDR2 SASEGT. The V end was cut by 6 bases, the J end by 8 bases, with 10 bases between. CDR3 region: CASSVQGEAFF. The CDR3 DNA is TGTGCCAGCAGCGTACAGGGAGAAGCTTTCTTT.

V and J are TRBV5-1 and TRBJ1-1, with TRBD1 as a possible D gene (5 bases). Germline CDR1 reads SGHRS; CDR2 reads YFSETQ. The CDR3 spans 16 residues. V was shortened by 0 bases and J by 1 base, with 13 bases between the two germline ends. CDR3 sequence reads: CASSLVEGRTNTEAFF. The CDR3 DNA is TGCGCCAGCAGCTTGGTGGAGGGGCGGACGAACACTGAAGCTTTCTTT.

The CDR3 here is CASSDGSYNEQFF. The CDR3 bases are TGTGCCAGCAGTGACGGGAGCTACAATGAGCAGTTCTTC. This chain uses TRBV6-4 with TRBJ2-1; tentatively, D is TRBD2 (5 bases). Per germline, CDR1 MRHNA and CDR2 SNTAGT. With 2 bases removed from V and 3 bases from J, the gap between germline ends came to 5 bases. The CDR3 is made up of 13 amino acids.

This clone has just a few counts. The chain carries TRBV12-5 and TRBJ2-7, with 11 bases identical to TRBD2. Per germline, CDR1 LGHNT and CDR2 FRNRAP. Losses at the gene ends were 0 bases for V and 7 bases for J; bases not matched to a gene: 8. This CDR3 contains 16 residues. The CDR3, as DNA: TGTGCTAGTGGTTTGGTACTAGCGGGAGTGCGTGGGGAGCAGTACTTC. Translated: CASGLVLAGVRGEQYF. Complete variable domain (other parts from reference TRBV12-5 and TRBJ2-7): DARVTQTPRHKVTEMGQEVTMRCQPILGHNTVFWYRQTMMQGLELLAYFRNRAPLDDSGMPKDRFSAEMPDATLATLKIQPSEPRDSAVYFCASGLVLAGVRGEQYFGPGTRLTVT.

The V gene is TRBV19, the J gene TRBJ1-5; 9 nucleotides match TRBD1. V dropped 5 bases and J dropped 8; count of bases not matched to a gene: 7. The CDR3 extends over 14 amino acids. Germline loops: CDR1 LNHDA, CDR2 SQIVND (reference sequence). This chain's CDR3 is CASSATGGGEPQHF. DNA for the CDR3: TGTGCCAGTAGTGCAACAGGGGGCGGGGAGCCCCAGCATTTT. The complete variable domain, with remaining parts taken from reference TRBV19 and TRBJ1-5, reads DGGITQSPKYLFRKEGQNVTLSCEQNLNHDAMYWYRQDPGQGLRLIYYSQIVNDFQKGDIAEGYSVSREKKESFPLTVTSAQKNPTAFYLCASSATGGGEPQHFGDGTRLSIL.

The V and J genes are TRBV15 and TRBJ1-1; 11 bases match TRBD1. CDR1 LNHNV and CDR2 YYDKDF come from the germline V gene (reference sequence). The CDR3 has 16 residues. V was pared by 2 bases and J by 5 bases, with 7 bases of the junction left unmatched. In nucleotides, the CDR3 is TGTGCCACCAGCAGATTAGGAGGACAGGGGGCAACTGAAGCTTTCTTT. It yields the protein CATSRLGGQGATEAFF.

This chain uses TRBV27 with TRBJ2-1, with TRBD2 matching 16 bases. From germline, CDR1 is MNHEY and CDR2 SMNVEV (reference sequence). The CDR3 spans 15 residues. V was clipped by 4 bases and J by 7 bases; unmatched bases: 1. Here the CDR3 reads CASSSGLAGGNEQFF. DNA of the CDR3: TGTGCCAGCAGTTCGGGACTAGCGGGAGGGAATGAGCAGTTCTTC.

This clone was detected a few times. J is TRBJ2-1 and V is TRBV4-1, with 8 bases fitting TRBD2. Germline V CDR1 and CDR2: MGHRA, YSYEKL. The CDR3 sequence is 16 residues long. J gave up 3 bases and V 4 bases, and 8 bases lay outside the gene matches. In DNA form, the CDR3 reads TGCGCCAGCAGCCCCTTAGCGGGGATGAACTACAATGAGCAGTTCTTC. This translates into CASSPLAGMNYNEQFF.

This chain connects TRBV27 to TRBJ1-4; D uncertain. CDR1 and CDR2 (germline): MNHEY, SMNVEV (reference sequence). V lost 3 bases and J 4 bases, leaving 9 bases between the germline ends. The CDR3 contains 14 residues. Written as DNA, the CDR3 is TGTGCCAGCAGTTTCAAGAGCCGTAATGAAAAACTGTTTTTT. Translated: CASSFKSRNEKLFF. Using reference TRBV27 and TRBJ1-4 for the parts outside the CDR3, the full variable domain is EAQVTQNPRYLITVTGKKLTVTCSQNMNHEYMSWYRQDPGLGLRQIYYSMNVEVTDKGDVPEGYKVSRKEKRNFPLILESPSPNQTSLYFCASSFKSRNEKLFFGSGTQLSVL.

The rearrangement uses TRBV12-5 and TRBJ2-2; 9 bases are a match to TRBD2. V was clipped by 4 bases and J by 2 bases; unmatched bases: 8. Germline V lookup: CDR1 LGHNT, CDR2 FRNRAP. CDR3 length: 17 residues. CDR3 coding DNA: TGTGCTAGTGGTTACCTTCTAGCGGGGTTCAACACCGGGGAGCTGTTTTTT. This encodes CASGYLLAGFNTGELFF.

The CDR3 protein is CSVGGAGYGYTF. The CDR3 DNA sequence: TGCAGCGTTGGCGGGGCAGGCTATGGCTACACCTTC. The chain is built from TRBV29-1 and TRBJ1-2, with D tentatively TRBD1 (5 bases). The length of the CDR3 is 12 residues. Germline lookup yields CDR1 SQVTM and CDR2 ANQGSEA. The ends were cut back, 4 bases at V and 4 bases at J, with 10 bases in the middle.